Reported below is one TCR beta chain. Its antigen has not been determined. No much larger clone is present one base from it, and per-base qualities are unavailable. There are 17 amino acids in the CDR3, from cysteine to phenylalanine inclusive. Left in the record is the CDR3 DNA by itself, 51 bases read in frame from the first base. V lost 1 base and J lost 5 bases, and the count of bases not matched to a germline gene is 12. Sequences LNHNV (CDR1) and YYDKDF (CDR2) are obtained from the germline V gene (reference sequence). In the prospective study, participants were roughly 18 to 100 years old, resided in about two dozen geographic areas of the United States, and were enrolled through a virtual design. Cohort assignment in the prospective study relied on participant-reported clinical history from a screening survey and a study questionnaire. For ImmuneRACE Cohort 3, a participant was defined as recovered based on two consecutive negative NP/OP PCR tests, clearance by a healthcare professional, or resolution of symptoms. In the prospective study, whole blood, serum and a nasopharyngeal or oropharyngeal swab were collected from each participant by mobile phlebotomists. Additional blood draws and questionnaires over an approximately two-month period could optionally be provided by prospective study participants. Prospective study blood samples were shipped either frozen or at room temperature before DNA extraction.

These data originate in a study of blood T cell repertoires in COVID-19 (dated by TCRdb to 2020 to 2022). In the study overall: Samples covering the acute and convalescent phases of COVID-19 were provided by collaborators in the United States, Italy and Spain. Samples were obtained from the ongoing ImmuneRACE study (first 160 participants) and from some 1,200 subjects provided by 6 global collaborators. Sample metadata almost always included a de-identified subject ID, COVID-19 status, age in years and sex. Where available, HLA class I and class II types were taken from metadata supplied by the sample provider and were not determined by assay-based typing. The dataset comprised deeply sampled blood TCRbeta repertoires from subjects exposed to, actively infected with, or recovered from COVID-19. The material from the prospective study consisted of cDNA or gDNA derived from T cells, B-cell-depleted T cells, or PBMCs. A freely available public database, intended as a resource for researchers studying the immune response to SARS-CoV-2, is where the repertoires were released.

TCRbeta CDR3 regions were amplified from genomic DNA by means of the immunoSEQ Assay, a bias-controlled multiplex PCR. The authors' pipeline ran thus. The number of nucleated cells in each sample was estimated by amplification of reference gene primers within the assay. Sequence reads were collapsed and filtered to measure the absolute abundance of every unique TCRbeta CDR3 rearrangement. For each sample, productive Simpson clonality was calculated as the square root of Simpson's diversity index across productive rearrangements. The immuneACCESS repertoire file appears here via TCRdb, limited to in-frame rearrangements. These files lack a portion of the clones; in checked studies, under half of the deficit traces to unresolved V genes, and the cause of the others is not known. V and J calls and clone size are copied from that table; D and trimming were computed from the DNA. Within this sample are about 460,000 clones, with approximately 86% of them counted one time only. The top ten constitute under 9.5% of the sample.

Study-wide findings and limitations: Clinical and demographic metadata were provided uncurated, with the amount varying by source and participant.

What was sequenced was PBMCs or T cells enriched from blood (not recorded which). The TCR originated in a woman aged 60-70 years who had recovered from COVID-19. The chain employs TRBV15 and TRBJ1-1, and 8 junction bases match TRBD1. For the CDR3, the sequence is CATSRGTVTGGKTEAFF. The nucleotides are TGTGCCACCAGCAGAGGTACGGTAACAGGGGGGAAGACTGAAGCTTTCTTT.